This TCR beta chain was recovered during a study of blood T cell repertoires in COVID-19. Background on the study: Samples of COVID-19 (acute and convalescent) were obtained from the United States, Italy and Spain. PBMCs, B-cell-depleted T cells, or T cells were the source of the cDNA or gDNA that made up the material.

This table comes from immunoSEQ multiplex PCR, and its TCRdb copy is limited to in-frame clones, with some not included. The data hold about 84,000 clones, with about 80% observed a single time. This CDR3 is built from 13 residues. Germline trimming cut 5 bases from V and 2 bases from J; bases unmatched to any gene: 3. The germline V gene encodes CDR1 SGHAT and CDR2 FQNNGV. This chain uses TRBV11-2 with TRBJ2-7; 7 bases are shared with TRBD1. Material: peripheral blood. The sequence came from a man in his fifties with active or convalescent COVID-19. As DNA, the CDR3 is TGTGCCAGCAGCAAGACAGGGACCTACGAGCAGTACTTC. As protein: CASSKTGTYEQYF.